The rows below give T cell receptor beta chains drawn from one sample of a study of CD8 T cells in ankylosing spondylitis. One entry per CDR3 protein, called by TCRdb with MiXCR from the 5' RACE reads. The sample holds 200,000 to 250,000 distinct CDR3 sequences; about 7.3% are singletons and the top ten take 14%. Material for sequencing was blood, either unsorted or a sorted T cell fraction (not recorded which). The receptors were gathered from a male donor with ankylosing spondylitis. The CDR3 runs from the conserved cysteine through the conserved F or W. The D gene is left open where the match is weak. Size values are once, few and many counts, or a class for expanded clones, and some rows have none.

d_call j_call v_call clone_size cdr3_aa cdr3_nt
- TRBJ1-1 TRBV7-9 - CASSFGGAEAFF TGTGCCAGCAGCTTTGGGGGTGCTGAAGCTTTCTTT
TRBD2 TRBJ2-5 TRBV7-7 many CASSLIAGSPETQYF TGTGCTAGCAGCTTAATAGCGGGATCCCCCGAGACCCAGTACTTC
- TRBJ1-2 TRBV12-3/TRBV12-4 many CASSPDANYGYTF TGTGCCAGCAGCCCGGACGCAAACTATGGCTACACCTTC
- TRBJ1-1 TRBV10-3 many CAIDNGNTEAFF TGTGCCATCGACAACGGGAACACTGAAGCTTTCTTT
TRBD1 TRBJ1-1 TRBV10-3 many CAIRDLDRGWEAFF TGTGCCATCAGGGACCTGGACAGGGGGTGGGAAGCTTTCTTT
TRBD1 TRBJ1-1 TRBV28 many CASTLQGAKAEAFF TGTGCCAGCACTCTCCAGGGGGCGAAGGCTGAAGCTTTCTTT
- TRBJ1-1 TRBV12-3/TRBV12-4 many CASSFQFGVNTEAFF TGTGCCAGCAGTTTTCAGTTCGGCGTGAACACTGAAGCTTTCTTT
- TRBJ1-2 TRBV4-3 few CASSQVTDKAAGYGYTF TGCGCCAGCAGCCAAGTCACAGACAAGGCGGCGGGGTATGGCTACACCTTC
- TRBJ1-1 TRBV7-9 many CASSLGGGGTEAFF TGTGCCAGCAGCTTAGGGGGCGGGGGCACTGAAGCTTTCTTT
- TRBJ2-7 TRBV12-3/TRBV12-4 many CASSLQGTPYEQYF TGTGCCAGCAGCCTACAGGGCACTCCCTACGAGCAGTACTTC
TRBD2 TRBJ2-1 TRBV4-3 many CASSQVFSGGGEQFF TGCGCCAGCAGCCAAGTTTTTAGCGGGGGGGGTGAGCAGTTCTTC
TRBD2 TRBJ2-3 TRBV6-2/TRBV6-3 - CASSPGLAGLSTDTQYF TGTGCCAGCAGTCCCGGACTAGCGGGACTGAGCACAGATACGCAGTATTTT
TRBD2 TRBJ2-1 TRBV28 - CASSSLAGGGNEQFF TGTGCCAGCAGTTCTCTAGCGGGAGGCGGCAATGAGCAGTTCTTC
- TRBJ2-4 TRBV6-5 many CASSYSKVRGAKNIQYF TGTGCCAGCAGTTACTCGAAGGTCAGGGGAGCCAAAAACATTCAGTACTTC
- TRBJ1-4 TRBV3-1 many CASSHSVLNGAEEKLFF TGTGCCAGCAGCCACTCGGTTTTAAATGGGGCGGAAGAAAAACTGTTTTTT
TRBD2 TRBJ2-1 TRBV4-3 - CASSQGGLAERSSYNEQFF TGCGCCAGCAGCCAAGGGGGACTAGCGGAGAGGAGCTCCTACAATGAGCAGTTCTTC
- TRBJ1-6 TRBV12-3/TRBV12-4 few CASSLGASTSSGSPLHF TGTGCCAGCAGTTTAGGCGCGTCGACAAGCTCGGGTTCACCCCTCCACTTT
- TRBJ2-3 TRBV29-1 many CSVTPASTDTQYF TGCAGCGTCACCCCCGCTAGCACAGATACGCAGTATTTT
- TRBJ2-3 TRBV7-2 many CASSFMDGSSTDTQYF TGTGCCAGCAGCTTCATGGACGGTTCTAGCACAGATACGCAGTATTTT
- TRBJ2-5 TRBV7-3 many CASSLTGSRERRRNQETQYF TGTGCCAGCAGCTTAACGGGGTCCAGGGAGAGAAGGCGGAACCAAGAGACCCAGTACTTC
TRBD2 TRBJ2-7 TRBV27 - CTSSLSSSGTYDQYF TGTACCAGCAGTTTATCTTCTAGCGGCACCTACGACCAGTACTTC
TRBD2 TRBJ2-3 TRBV11-2 - CASSLGGLAGSTQYF TGTGCCAGCAGCTTAGGGGGACTAGCGGGAAGCACGCAGTATTTT
- TRBJ1-3 TRBV12-3/TRBV12-4 many CASRPGNTIYF TGTGCCAGCAGACCTGGAAACACCATATATTTT
TRBD2 TRBJ2-3 TRBV5-1 many CASSLLSWRGGTDTQYF TGCGCCAGCAGCTTGTTATCCTGGCGGGGGGGCACAGATACGCAGTATTTT
TRBD2 TRBJ2-1 TRBV6-2/TRBV6-3 many CASTLSGTSGYNEQFF TGTGCCAGCACCCTAAGTGGGACTAGCGGGTACAATGAGCAGTTCTTC
TRBD2 TRBJ2-7 TRBV7-2 - CASSLSLAGPYEQYF TGTGCCAGCAGCTTATCCTTAGCGGGTCCCTACGAGCAGTACTTC
- TRBJ2-5 TRBV29-1 many CSVVGGHLIVETQYF TGCAGCGTTGTGGGGGGACACCTAATCGTAGAGACCCAGTACTTC
TRBD2 TRBJ2-3 TRBV12-3/TRBV12-4 - CTSSLSRDYDSTTDTQYF TGTACCAGCAGTTTATCAAGGGACTACGATTCGACCACAGATACGCAGTATTTT